Shown below are 31 T cell receptor beta chains from a single sample sequenced in a study of beta chain features in type 1 diabetes. Findings of the study overall: Significant though moderate, a shortening of TCRB CDR3s appeared in all four CD4+ subsets of Type 1 diabetes patients.

Of the isolated RNA, all was reverse transcribed, and so the sequenced material was expressed TCRB transcripts. Clones were read by immunoSEQ multiplex PCR, and TCRdb kept only the in-frame ones, dropping some. The repertoire includes roughly 150,000 clones, about a tenth of them detected once, and around 0.48% sits in the top ten. Antigens of these TCRs are unknown. Sample: central memory CD4+ T cells from blood. The receptors come from a man younger than 45 with type 1 diabetes.

The genes are TRBV29-1 and TRBJ1-4; 10 nucleotides agree with TRBD1. V dropped 7 bases and J dropped 4; count of bases not matched to a gene: 3. The CDR3 contains 13 residues. Germline CDR1 reads SQVTM; CDR2 reads ANQGSEA. CDR3 sequence: CSARDRGNEKLFF. Written as DNA, the CDR3 is TGCAGCGCGAGGGACAGGGGTAATGAAAAACTGTTTTTT.

The V and J genes are TRBV29-1 and TRBJ2-1, with 9 bases identical to TRBD1. Germline loops: CDR1 SQVTM, CDR2 ANQGSEA. The CDR3 totals 14 residues. J gave up 4 bases and V 4 bases, and 5 bases lay outside the gene matches. CDR3 DNA: TGCAGCGTTGTATGGGACAGGGCTTACAATGAGCAGTTCTTC. Protein sequence: CSVVWDRAYNEQFF.

This chain connects TRBV18 to TRBJ2-5; TRBD1 aligns across 8 bases. The CDR3 consists of 17 residues. With V trimmed by 4 bases and J by 3 bases, 13 bases remained unmatched. Germline loops: CDR1 KGHSH, CDR2 LQKENI. The CDR3 coding sequence is TGTGCCAGCTCACTCCGATCCCCCGGGACAGGAGAAGAGACCCAGTACTTC. It codes for CASSLRSPGTGEETQYF. The whole variable domain, filled in from reference TRBV18 and TRBJ2-5, reads NAGVMQNPRHLVRRRGQEARLRCSPMKGHSHVYWYRQLPEEGLKFMVYLQKENIIDESGMPKERFSAEFPKEGPSILRIQQVVRGDSAAYFCASSLRSPGTGEETQYFGPGTRLLVL.

There are a few counts of this clone. The chain recombines TRBV4-3 with TRBJ2-7, with 11 bases matching TRBD2. The germline V gene has CDR1 LGHNA and CDR2 YSLEER. This CDR3 has 17 residues. Trimming removed 0 bases from V and 4 bases from J; junction bases left unmatched: 8. The CDR3 region is CASSQELAGGPGYEQYF. DNA for the CDR3: TGCGCCAGCAGCCAAGAGTTAGCGGGAGGGCCTGGGTACGAGCAGTACTTC.

In this sample, this clone turned up a few times. J is TRBJ2-2 and V is TRBV29-1; D unclear. This CDR3 region has 12 residues. The V end was cut by 2 bases, the J end by 5 bases, with 6 bases between. The germline CDR1 and CDR2 sequences are SQVTM and ANQGSEA. CDR3 protein: CSVEPNTGELFF. In nucleotides, the CDR3 is TGCAGCGTTGAACCTAATACCGGGGAGCTGTTTTTT.

This clone was found a few times. One junction end does not reproduce the germline sequence, and a read error may be involved. The rearrangement links TRBV2 to TRBJ1-1, with D perhaps TRBD1 (6 bases). The CDR3 is made up of 9 amino acids. CDR1 and CDR2 from the germline V gene are SNHLY and FYNNEI. CDR3 DNA sequence: TGTGCCAGGGGGGCCCCACCTTGTTTT. This gives the protein CARGAPPCF.

In this sample, this clone turned up a few times. This rearrangement joins TRBV7-9 to TRBJ2-7; tentative D call: TRBD2 (5 bases). Deletions cut 5 bases from V and 4 bases from J, with 15 bases between. The CDR3 consists of 14 residues. The germline gives CDR1 SEHNR, CDR2 FQNEAQ (reference sequence). The CDR3 sequence: CASSKQATGYEQYF. CDR3 sequence (DNA): TGTGCCAGCAGCAAGCAAGCGACGGGGTACGAGCAGTACTTC.

The rearrangement links TRBV11-2 to TRBJ2-5, with D possibly matching TRBD2 (7 bases). Germline V gene lookup returns CDR1 SGHAT and CDR2 FQNNGV. V was clipped by 8 bases and J by 4 bases, with 26 bases between them. The CDR3 extends over 17 amino acids. CDR3 in amino acids: CASAYRAGGRGGETQYF. In DNA, the CDR3 is TGTGCCAGCGCATATAGGGCTGGCGGGAGAGGGGGAGAGACCCAGTACTTC.

This clone was counted between two and nine times. The chain combines TRBV10-3 with TRBJ1-2; D gene ambiguous. The CDR3 contains 14 residues. Looked up from germline, CDR1 is ENHRY and CDR2 is SYGVKD. The V end was cut by 4 bases, the J end by 8 bases, with 17 bases between. CDR3 sequence reads: CAISGVGSVYGYTF. CDR3 nucleotide sequence: TGTGCCATCAGTGGGGTGGGCAGTGTCTACGGCTACACCTTC.

This clone has a handful of counts. V and J are TRBV5-6 and TRBJ2-2, with TRBD1 identical over 8 bases. V trimming: 2 bases; J trimming: 0 bases; junction bases outside the gene matches: 3. This CDR3 has 16 amino acids. From germline, CDR1 is SGHDT and CDR2 YYEEEE. The CDR3: CASSFGQGTNTGELFF. CDR3 coding DNA: TGTGCCAGCAGCTTCGGACAGGGAACGAACACCGGGGAGCTGTTTTTT.

This clone was seen just once. The V gene is TRBV30, the J gene TRBJ2-5, with D possibly TRBD2 on 7 matching bases. The V end was cut by 0 bases, the J end by 4 bases, with 12 bases between. This CDR3 has 14 amino acids. Looked up from germline, CDR1 is GTSNPN and CDR2 is SVGIG (reference sequence). In DNA form, the CDR3 reads TGTGCCTGGAGTGTACAAGGGGGGGGAGAGACCCAGTACTTC. Translation gives CAWSVQGGGETQYF.

The chain is built from TRBV15 and TRBJ1-1, with TRBD1 matching 8 bases. From germline, CDR1 is LNHNV and CDR2 YYDKDF (reference sequence). The J segment lost 3 bases and the V segment lost 1 base, leaving 4 bases of the junction unmatched. The CDR3 runs to 15 residues. CDR3 sequence reads: CATSRVTGDDTEAFF. Written as DNA, the CDR3 is TGTGCCACCAGCAGAGTGACAGGGGACGACACTGAAGCTTTCTTT.

The rearrangement joins TRBV6-5 to TRBJ2-5; D remains unclear. Germline-derived CDR1 and CDR2 are MNHEY and SVGAGI. CDR3 length equals 12 residues. Trimming stripped 6 bases from V and 5 bases from J, with 10 bases between. CDR3 region: CASSSRPETQYF. As DNA, the CDR3 is TGTGCCAGCAGCTCGCGGCCGGAGACCCAGTACTTC.

V and J are TRBV4-2 and TRBJ1-4; D not certain. V lost 3 bases, J lost 8 bases, and 10 bases lay in between. This CDR3 comprises 13 residues. Looked up from germline, CDR1 is LGHNA and CDR2 is YNFKEQ. CDR3 sequence reads: CASSQRIGEKLFF. The CDR3, as DNA: TGTGCCAGCAGCCAGCGGATTGGGGAAAAACTGTTTTTT.

V is TRBV19 and J is TRBJ1-2, with TRBD1 matching over 9 bases. The CDR3 consists of 12 residues. CDR1 is LNHDA and CDR2 is SQIVND in the germline V gene (reference sequence). V shed 7 bases and J 4 bases; nucleotides not matched to a gene: 1. CDR3 sequence: CASTTGGYGYTF. The CDR3 nucleotides are TGTGCCAGTACGACAGGGGGCTATGGCTACACCTTC. Looking up the rest from reference TRBV19 and TRBJ1-2 gives the full variable domain: DGGITQSPKYLFRKEGQNVTLSCEQNLNHDAMYWYRQDPGQGLRLIYYSQIVNDFQKGDIAEGYSVSREKKESFPLTVTSAQKNPTAFYLCASTTGGYGYTFGSGTRLTVV.

The chain joins TRBV30 to TRBJ2-7, with 10 bases aligning to TRBD2. The germline V gene encodes CDR1 GTSNPN and CDR2 SVGIG (reference sequence). This CDR3 comprises 13 residues. J gave up 3 bases and V 5 bases, and 4 bases lay outside the gene matches. In nucleotides, the CDR3 is TGTGCCTGGGAACTAGCGGGGAGCTACGAGCAGTACTTC. Translated: CAWELAGSYEQYF.

This CDR3 reads CASSLLAGSYNEQFF. CDR3 nucleotide sequence: TGTGCCAGCAGCTTGTTGGCGGGATCCTACAATGAGCAGTTCTTC. The chain joins TRBV5-4 to TRBJ2-1; a possible D gene is TRBD2 (6 bases). The CDR3 has 15 residues. The germline gives CDR1 SGHNT, CDR2 YYREEE (reference sequence). V lost 1 base, J lost 1 base, and 9 bases lay in between.

This clone came up a few times. J is TRBJ2-1 and V is TRBV28, with D possibly being TRBD1 (5 bases). V dropped 1 base and J dropped 14 bases, with 12 bases sitting between them. The CDR3 is 12 amino acids. CDR1 is MDHEN, CDR2 SYDVKM, per germline. Here the CDR3 reads CASSLLSGLEFF. The CDR3 region has the DNA TGTGCCAGCAGTTTATTGTCAGGGTTGGAGTTCTTC.

The chain uses TRBV2 and TRBJ1-1; D is ambiguous. CDR1 and CDR2 from the germline V gene are SNHLY and FYNNEI. The CDR3 runs 13 residues. V was cut by 4 bases and J by 1 base, with 7 bases left in between. DNA for the CDR3: TGTGCCAGCAGTGTACAGCCGAACACTGAAGCTTTCTTT. This translates into CASSVQPNTEAFF.

In this sample, this clone turned up a few times. Other DNA sequences in this specimen translate into the identical CDR3. This sequence joins TRBV9 and TRBJ2-3, with 8 bases that match TRBD2. The junction had 2 bases not matched to a gene; V was cut back by 2 bases and J by 0 bases. This CDR3 contains 15 residues. CDR1 and CDR2 from the germline V gene are SGDLS and YYNGEE. The CDR3 sequence is CASSVSGISTDTQYF. CDR3 nucleotides: TGTGCCAGCAGCGTTAGCGGGATTAGCACAGATACGCAGTATTTT.

This clone was observed a few times. The chain combines TRBV5-1 with TRBJ2-3, with TRBD2 identical over 7 bases. Trimming cost V 2 bases and J 0 bases; bases outside gene matches: 3. Germline V gene lookup returns CDR1 SGHRS and CDR2 YFSETQ. This CDR3 comprises 15 residues. This CDR3 is CASSFLAESTDTQYF. The CDR3 DNA is TGCGCCAGCAGCTTCCTAGCGGAAAGCACAGATACGCAGTATTTT.

In this sample, this clone turned up a few times. This chain joins TRBV29-1 and TRBJ1-3; 7 nucleotides line up with TRBD1. V lost 4 bases and J lost 0; bases outside the gene matches: 6. The germline V gene encodes CDR1 SQVTM and CDR2 ANQGSEA. This CDR3 region has 15 residues. CDR3 bases: TGCAGCGTTGGTACAGGGGCCTTCTCTGGAAACACCATATATTTT. Its protein product is CSVGTGAFSGNTIYF.

V usage is TRBV7-9 and J usage is TRBJ1-1; D is unresolved. CDR1 SEHNR and CDR2 FQNEAQ come from the germline V gene (reference sequence). V lost 1 base and J lost 5, with 11 bases in between. This CDR3 spans 14 amino acids. DNA of the CDR3: TGTGCCAGCAGCTTAGGAGGATCGAGGACTGAAGCTTTCTTT. Its protein product is CASSLGGSRTEAFF.

This clone turned up a few times. CDR3 amino acids: CASSFRSSANEKLFF. CDR3 bases: TGTGCCAGCAGCTTTAGGAGTTCAGCTAATGAAAAACTGTTTTTT. The rearrangement joins TRBV7-2 to TRBJ1-4; D not certain. V lost 3 bases, J lost 3 bases, and 11 bases lay in between. In germline, CDR1 is SGHTA, CDR2 FQGNSA. The length of the CDR3 is 15 residues.

The V call is TRBV7-2, the J call TRBJ2-1; 9 bases agree with TRBD2. Germline assignment: CDR1 SGHTA and CDR2 FQGNSA. V lost 2 bases, J lost 9 bases, and 11 bases stayed unmatched. This CDR3 has 16 amino acids. Here the CDR3 reads CASSLSSGGRASEQFF. DNA of the CDR3: TGTGCCAGCAGCTTATCCTCCGGCGGGAGGGCCAGTGAGCAGTTCTTC.

This clone was found a few times. The genes are TRBV29-1 and TRBJ2-3; D remains ambiguous. The CDR3 runs 13 residues. The germline V and J ends were trimmed by 0 bases and 3 bases, with 7 bases remaining between them. CDR1 SQVTM and CDR2 ANQGSEA come from the germline V gene. CDR3 in DNA: TGCAGCGTTGAAGAGGGCTCTACAGATACGCAGTATTTT. Encoded protein: CSVEEGSTDTQYF.

V is TRBV7-2 and J is TRBJ2-5; the D gene is possibly TRBD1 (5 bases). Deletions cut 5 bases from V and 8 bases from J, with 18 bases between. The germline CDR1 and CDR2 sequences are SGHTA and FQGNSA. The CDR3 runs to 14 residues. This chain's CDR3 is CASSPTGVQGTQYF. The DNA for the CDR3 is TGTGCCAGCAGCCCTACAGGAGTTCAGGGAACCCAGTACTTC.

The gene calls are TRBV4-3 and TRBJ2-2; maybe TRBD2 (6 bases). The V and J ends lost 1 base and 4 bases respectively, with 13 bases between them. The germline V gene has CDR1 LGHNA and CDR2 YSLEER. The length of the CDR3 is 16 residues. The CDR3: CASSQVGGAGTGELFF. The CDR3 nucleotides read TGCGCCAGCAGCCAAGTTGGCGGGGCGGGCACCGGGGAGCTGTTTTTT.

This clone showed up just a few times. The chain combines TRBV5-1 with TRBJ1-4; D unclear. The CDR3 has 15 residues. Trimming stripped 4 bases from V and 8 bases from J, with 18 bases between. The germline V gene encodes CDR1 SGHRS and CDR2 YFSETQ. The CDR3 loop is CASSPGETVSEKLFF. The CDR3 DNA is TGCGCCAGCAGCCCCGGGGAGACCGTTTCCGAAAAACTGTTTTTT.

The sample holds a few counts of this clone. The V and J genes are TRBV18 and TRBJ1-5; the D is unclear. Per the germline V gene, CDR1 is KGHSH and CDR2 is LQKENI. Trimming removed 0 bases at V and 5 bases at J, with 11 bases between. The CDR3 consists of 15 residues. CDR3 in DNA: TGTGCCAGCTCACCACCGGCAGGCGCCGATCAGCCCCAGCATTTT. Translated, it gives CASSPPAGADQPQHF.

This clone was seen a few times. V usage is TRBV2 and J usage is TRBJ2-1; D is possibly TRBD2 (6 bases). From germline, CDR1 is SNHLY and CDR2 FYNNEI. The CDR3 sequence is 13 residues long. V was clipped by 7 bases and J by 5 bases, with 12 bases between them. The CDR3 sequence is CASTPSVDNEQFF. CDR3 sequence (DNA): TGTGCCAGCACCCCTAGCGTGGACAATGAGCAGTTCTTC.